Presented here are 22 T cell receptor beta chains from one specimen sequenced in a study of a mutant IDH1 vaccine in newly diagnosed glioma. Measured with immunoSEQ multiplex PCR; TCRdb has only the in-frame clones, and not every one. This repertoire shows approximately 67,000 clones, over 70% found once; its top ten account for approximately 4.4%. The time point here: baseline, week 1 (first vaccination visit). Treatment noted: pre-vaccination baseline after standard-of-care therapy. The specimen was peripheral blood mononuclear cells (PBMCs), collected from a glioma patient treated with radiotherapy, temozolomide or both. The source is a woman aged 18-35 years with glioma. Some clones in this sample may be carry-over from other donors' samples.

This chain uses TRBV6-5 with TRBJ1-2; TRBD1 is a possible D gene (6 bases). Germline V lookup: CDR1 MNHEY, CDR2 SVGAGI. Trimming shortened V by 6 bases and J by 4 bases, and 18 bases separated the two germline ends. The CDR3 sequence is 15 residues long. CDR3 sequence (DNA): TGTGCCAGCAGCGCAGAGGGAGGCAGGGGCTATGGCTACACCTTC. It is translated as CASSAEGGRGYGYTF.

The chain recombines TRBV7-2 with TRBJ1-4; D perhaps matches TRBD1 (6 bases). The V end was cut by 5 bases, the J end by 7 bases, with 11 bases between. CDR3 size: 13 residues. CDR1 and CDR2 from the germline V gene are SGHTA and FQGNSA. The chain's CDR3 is CASSPGAGEKLFF. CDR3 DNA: TGTGCCAGCAGCCCGGGGGCGGGTGAAAAACTGTTTTTT.

The CDR3 DNA reads as TGTGCCAGCAGTGGAGAGAGGGAGGCAAAAAATGAAAAACTGTTTTTT. It codes for CASSGEREAKNEKLFF. V and J are TRBV2 and TRBJ1-4; no clear D. The CDR3 length is 16 residues. V lost 4 bases and J 5 bases, leaving 17 bases between the germline ends. In germline, CDR1 is SNHLY, CDR2 FYNNEI. Full variable domain (remainder filled in from reference TRBV2 and TRBJ1-4): EPEVTQTPSHQVTQMGQEVILRCVPISNHLYFYWYRQILGQKVEFLVSFYNNEISEKSEIFDDQFSVERPDGSNFTLKIRSTKLEDSAMYFCASSGEREAKNEKLFFGSGTQLSVL.

Written as DNA, the CDR3 is TGTGCCAGCAGCTCCACCCCCAGGGGATTGAACACTGAAGCTTTCTTT. Its protein product is CASSSTPRGLNTEAFF. The chain couples TRBV7-3 to TRBJ1-1, with D maybe TRBD1 (6 bases). CDR3 length: 16 amino acids. CDR1 is SGHTA, CDR2 FQGTGA, per germline. Deletions cut 4 bases from V and 0 bases from J, with 15 bases between.

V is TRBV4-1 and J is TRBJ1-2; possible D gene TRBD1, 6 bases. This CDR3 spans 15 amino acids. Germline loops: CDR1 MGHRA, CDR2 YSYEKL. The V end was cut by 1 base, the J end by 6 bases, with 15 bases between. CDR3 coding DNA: TGCGCCAGCAGCCAAGCAGGCCAGGGGCGAAATGGCTACACCTTC. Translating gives CASSQAGQGRNGYTF.

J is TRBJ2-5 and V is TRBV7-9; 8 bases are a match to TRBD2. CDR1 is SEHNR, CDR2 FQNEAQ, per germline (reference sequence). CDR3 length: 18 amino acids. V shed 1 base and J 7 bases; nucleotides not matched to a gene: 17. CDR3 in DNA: TGTGCCAGCAGCTTAGTAAGCGGGGTAGGTAGCGGGGCCATGACCCAGTACTTC. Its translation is CASSLVSGVGSGAMTQYF.

CDR3 in amino acids: CASSLVVTSNQPQHF. CDR3 coding DNA: TGTGCCAGCAGCTTAGTGGTGACTAGCAATCAGCCCCAGCATTTT. This rearrangement joins TRBV7-8 to TRBJ1-5; D is unresolved. V was pared by 1 base and J by 0 bases, with 7 bases between. CDR3 length: 15 amino acids. Germline V lookup: CDR1 SGHVS, CDR2 FQNEAQ. The full variable domain, in which reference TRBV7-8 and TRBJ1-5 provide the parts outside the CDR3, is GAGVSQSPRYKVAKRGQDVALRCDPISGHVSLFWYQQALGQGPEFLTYFQNEAQLDKSGLPSDRFFAERPEGSVSTLKIQRTQQEDSAVYLCASSLVVTSNQPQHFGDGTRLSIL.

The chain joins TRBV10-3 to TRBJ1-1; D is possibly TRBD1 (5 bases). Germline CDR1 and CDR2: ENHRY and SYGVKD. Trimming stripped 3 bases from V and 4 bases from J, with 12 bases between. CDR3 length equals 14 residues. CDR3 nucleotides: TGTGCCATCAGTGATGGGGGTGTGGTCACTGAAGCTTTCTTT. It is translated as CAISDGGVVTEAFF.

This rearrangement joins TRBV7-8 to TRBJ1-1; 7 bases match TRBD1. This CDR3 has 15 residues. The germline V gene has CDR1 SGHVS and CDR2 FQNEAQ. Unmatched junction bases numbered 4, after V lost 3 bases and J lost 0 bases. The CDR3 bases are TGTGCCAGCAGCTTCACCGGGACAGTGAACACTGAAGCTTTCTTT. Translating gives CASSFTGTVNTEAFF.

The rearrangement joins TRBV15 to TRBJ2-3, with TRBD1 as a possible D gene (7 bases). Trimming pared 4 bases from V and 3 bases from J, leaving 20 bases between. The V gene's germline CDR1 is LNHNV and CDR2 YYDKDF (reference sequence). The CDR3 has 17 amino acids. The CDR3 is CATSIDRDWMWTDTQYF. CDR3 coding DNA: TGTGCCACCAGCATCGACAGGGACTGGATGTGGACAGATACGCAGTATTTT.

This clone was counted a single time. Here the CDR3 DNA reads TGTGCCAGCAGCCCCCCTGGGAGTAGTTCCTACGAGCAGTACTTC. Its protein product is CASSPPGSSSYEQYF. The V call is TRBV6-6, the J call TRBJ2-7, with TRBD2 as a possible D gene (5 bases). The CDR3 runs 15 residues. CDR1 is MNHNY, CDR2 SVGAGI, per germline (reference sequence). V shed 6 bases and J shed 1 base, with 16 bases lying between them.

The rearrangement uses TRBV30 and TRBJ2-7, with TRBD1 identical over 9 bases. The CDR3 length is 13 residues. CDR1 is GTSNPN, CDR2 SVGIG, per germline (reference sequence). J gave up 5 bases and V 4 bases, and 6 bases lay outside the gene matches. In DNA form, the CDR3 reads TGTGCCTGGACTGGACAGGGGTGGCACGAGCAGTACTTC. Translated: CAWTGQGWHEQYF.

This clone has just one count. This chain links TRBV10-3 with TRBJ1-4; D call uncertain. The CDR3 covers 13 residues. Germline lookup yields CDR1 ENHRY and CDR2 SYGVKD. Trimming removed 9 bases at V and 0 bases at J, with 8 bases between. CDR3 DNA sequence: TGTGCCATTAAGCCTGCAACTAATGAAAAACTGTTTTTT. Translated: CAIKPATNEKLFF.

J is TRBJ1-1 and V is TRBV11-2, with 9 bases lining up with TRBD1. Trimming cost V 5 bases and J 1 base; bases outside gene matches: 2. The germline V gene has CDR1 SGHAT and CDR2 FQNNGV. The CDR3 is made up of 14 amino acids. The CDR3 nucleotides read TGTGCCAGCAGCGCGACAGGGGGGAACACTGAAGCTTTCTTT. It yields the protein CASSATGGNTEAFF.

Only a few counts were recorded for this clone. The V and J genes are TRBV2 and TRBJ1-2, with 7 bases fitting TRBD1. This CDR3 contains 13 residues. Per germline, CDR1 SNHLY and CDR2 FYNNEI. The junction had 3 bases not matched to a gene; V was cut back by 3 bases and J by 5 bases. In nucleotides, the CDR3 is TGTGCCAGCAGTGACAGGGGGAAGTATGGCTACACCTTC. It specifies CASSDRGKYGYTF.

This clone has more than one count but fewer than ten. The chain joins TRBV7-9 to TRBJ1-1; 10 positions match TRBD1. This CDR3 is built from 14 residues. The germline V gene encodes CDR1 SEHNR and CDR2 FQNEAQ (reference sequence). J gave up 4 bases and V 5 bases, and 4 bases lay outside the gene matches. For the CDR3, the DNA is TGTGCCAGCAGCAATCGGACAGGGGGCACTGAAGCTTTCTTT. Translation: CASSNRTGGTEAFF.

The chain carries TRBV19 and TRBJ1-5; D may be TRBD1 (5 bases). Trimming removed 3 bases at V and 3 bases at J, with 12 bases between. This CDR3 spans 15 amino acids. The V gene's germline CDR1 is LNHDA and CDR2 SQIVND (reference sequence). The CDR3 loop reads CASSIGQGLNQPQHF. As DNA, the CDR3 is TGTGCCAGTAGTATTGGGCAGGGCCTCAATCAGCCCCAGCATTTT.

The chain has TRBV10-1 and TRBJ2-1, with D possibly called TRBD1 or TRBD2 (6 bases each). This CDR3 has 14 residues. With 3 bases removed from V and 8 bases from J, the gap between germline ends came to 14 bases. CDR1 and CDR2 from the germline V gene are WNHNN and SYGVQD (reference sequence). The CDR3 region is CASSDDRWGDEQFF. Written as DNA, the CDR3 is TGCGCCAGCAGTGACGACAGGTGGGGGGATGAGCAGTTCTTC.

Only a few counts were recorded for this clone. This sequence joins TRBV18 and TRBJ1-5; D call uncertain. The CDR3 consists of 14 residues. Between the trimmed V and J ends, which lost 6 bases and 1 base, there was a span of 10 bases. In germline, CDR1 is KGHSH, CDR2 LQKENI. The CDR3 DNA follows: TGTGCCAGCTCGGGAACTAAGAGCAATCAGCCCCAGCATTTT. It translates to CASSGTKSNQPQHF.

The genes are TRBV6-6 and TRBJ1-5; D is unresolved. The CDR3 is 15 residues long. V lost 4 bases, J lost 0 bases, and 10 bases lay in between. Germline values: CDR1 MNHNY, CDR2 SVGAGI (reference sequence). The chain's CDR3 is CASSSRGYSNQPQHF. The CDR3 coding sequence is TGTGCCAGCAGTTCCCGGGGTTATAGCAATCAGCCCCAGCATTTT.

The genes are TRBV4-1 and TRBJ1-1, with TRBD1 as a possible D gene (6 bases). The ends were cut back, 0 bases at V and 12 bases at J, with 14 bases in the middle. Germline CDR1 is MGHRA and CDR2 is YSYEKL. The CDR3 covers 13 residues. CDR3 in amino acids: CASSQDPRDTPFF. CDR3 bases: TGCGCCAGCAGCCAAGACCCCCGGGACACTCCTTTCTTT.

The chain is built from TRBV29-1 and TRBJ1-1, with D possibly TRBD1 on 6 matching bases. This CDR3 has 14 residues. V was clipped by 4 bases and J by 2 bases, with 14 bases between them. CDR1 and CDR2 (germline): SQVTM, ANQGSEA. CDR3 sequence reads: CSVALSGHNTEAFF. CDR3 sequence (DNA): TGCAGCGTTGCCCTTTCGGGACATAACACTGAAGCTTTCTTT.